This T cell receptor beta chain is drawn from a study of cytomegalovirus exposure and HLA in healthy donors. Comment on this clone: Its specificity is unknown.

Study observations and caveats: Data from an earlier analysis indicated that most TCR beta V segments were productive either about 87% or about 30% of the time.

The V gene's germline CDR1 is SGHTA and CDR2 FQGNSA. This CDR3 contains 13 residues. V lost 6 bases to trimming and J lost 2 bases, with 10 bases between them. 13 Jbeta primers and 60 Vbeta primers were used for the PCR. Only in-frame clones appear in the TCRdb table, and some are missing; sequencing was by immunoSEQ multiplex PCR. The sample consists of approximately 110,000 clones, roughly three quarters of them appearing once. Sequencing used PBMCs. The V and J genes are TRBV7-2 and TRBJ1-2; D unclear. This clonotype was obtained from a man aged 25 to 40 in good health and CMV-seronegative. CDR3 sequence reads: CASSRSPNYGYTF. CDR3 coding DNA: TGTGCCAGCAGTCGTTCTCCCAACTATGGCTACACCTTC.